This T cell receptor beta chain stems from a study of PD-1 blockade in classical Hodgkin lymphoma. Profiled with immunoSEQ multiplex PCR; TCRdb holds only in-frame clones, not every one. This sample carries 50,000 or so clones, about two thirds of them seen once, and the ten largest clones take over 13%. There was relapse after autologous stem cell transplantation in every patient, and there was variation in brentuximab vedotin exposure. Classification of best responses gave complete response, partial response or progressive disease. CDR1 and CDR2 from the germline V gene are SNHLY and FYNNEI. The CDR3 is made up of 13 amino acids. The J segment lost 3 bases and the V segment lost 6 bases, leaving 0 bases of the junction unmatched. This clone was observed a single time. Its antigen remains unknown. General study points: TCR diversity at baseline was reported to be reduced in newly diagnosed patients relative to healthy donors. Patients starting nivolumab less than 1 year after ASCT had lower diversity and were excluded from later analyses. The authors have not defined what causes the repertoire differences, possibly disease activity or prior therapy.

The V and J genes are TRBV2 and TRBJ2-7; 12 bases line up with TRBD2. Specimen: peripheral blood mononuclear cells (PBMCs), collected before the second cycle of nivolumab. This clonotype was obtained from a human donor with classical Hodgkin lymphoma. CDR3 region: CASRLAGGYEQYF. CDR3 sequence (DNA): TGTGCCAGCAGACTAGCGGGAGGCTACGAGCAGTACTTC.